The entry below describes one TCR beta chain. Its specificity is not known. Naive CD8 populations comprised CD45RO-negative cells positively selected for CCR7, excluding terminally differentiated effector memory CD45RA+ cells. This entry belongs to a study of shared clonotypes between healthy human individuals. Regarding the study as a whole: The generation probabilities recorded for non-shared clonotypes fell below those of clonotypes shared by all four donors.

The protocol was immunoSEQ multiplex PCR, while the TCRdb copy is restricted to in-frame clones and leaves out a portion. The table includes more than 2 million clones, around 95% detected once. There are 17 residues in the CDR3. Between the trimmed V and J ends, which lost 2 bases and 4 bases, there was a span of 18 bases. Per the germline V gene, CDR1 is MNHEY and CDR2 is SMNVEV (reference sequence). The rearrangement links TRBV27 to TRBJ2-1, with a possible D match to TRBD1 (6 bases). The receptor was derived from a man in his late teens or twenties in good health. Some clones in this sample may be carry-over from other donors' samples. What was sequenced was naive CD8+ T cells from PBMCs. For the CDR3, the DNA is TGTGCCAGCAGTTTACGACGACAGGTATCCGGATACAATGAGCAGTTCTTC. Translating it yields CASSLRRQVSGYNEQFF.